This TCR beta chain derives from a study of cytomegalovirus exposure and HLA in healthy donors. In the case of this clone: Its target is not known.

Germline V CDR1 and CDR2: KGHSH, LQKENI. This CDR3 spans 13 amino acids. V lost 2 bases and J lost 5; bases outside the gene matches: 0. The PCR employed 60 Vbeta primers together with 13 Jbeta primers. Assay: immunoSEQ multiplex PCR; the TCRdb copy retains only in-frame clones and omits some. The data show 55,000 to 80,000 clones, approximately 71% seen once. Study-wide points: Across HLA loci, a later analysis found differing TCR association rates, with DRB1 most and HLA-C fewest.

What was sequenced was PBMCs. The receptor was isolated from a man aged 45-65 years in good health and CMV-seropositive. The J gene is TRBJ1-2, the V gene TRBV18; 9 positions agree with TRBD1. CDR3 bases: TGTGCCAGCTCACCAGACAGGGGGTATGGCTACACCTTC. It encodes CASSPDRGYGYTF.